This T cell receptor (beta chain) was sequenced for a study of shared clonotypes between healthy human individuals. At the level of the study: CD4 naive and memory got three plates each, CD8 naive two, CD8 memory one. The study's findings and limits: In a few donors, roughly 5.2% of naive CD4 clonotypes appeared in common.

With 3 bases removed from V and 2 bases from J, the gap between germline ends came to 14 bases. Germline V gene data show CDR1 as WNHNN and CDR2 as SYGVQD (reference sequence). This CDR3 comprises 16 residues. Concerning this clone itself: The antigen is undetermined.

Some clones are missing from TCRdb's copy, which holds only in-frame ones; the method was immunoSEQ multiplex PCR. This sample has more than 2 million clones; 90% to 95% occur once, and the top ten carry 0.13%. The TCR was taken from a man between 18 and 29 years old in good health. The chain uses TRBV10-1 and TRBJ2-1, with D tentatively TRBD1 (6 bases). The sample taken for sequencing was naive CD4+ T cells sorted from blood. Regarding subset: CD45RA+ positively selected. The CDR3 DNA reads as TGCGCCAGCAGTGATCGTATGGGGGCGGCCTACAATGAGCAGTTCTTC. This codes for CASSDRMGAAYNEQFF.